The 27 T cell receptor beta chains in this list originate from one sample, sequenced in a study of blood T cells in healthy people across ages. With a J-beta primer mix and a sample-barcoded 5' primer, a second PCR ran about 6 to 11 cycles. TCRdb processed the 5' RACE reads anew with MiXCR; each CDR3 protein has one entry. The top ten clones hold roughly 8% of a sample with around 1,500,000 distinct CDR3 sequences, under 30% of them seen once. Sequenced: blood. The receptors were gathered from a woman aged 25 to 39 in good health.

This clonotype has a handful of counts. The J gene is TRBJ1-4, the V gene TRBV5-1; D not certain. Germline CDR1 reads SGHRS; CDR2 reads YFSETQ. This CDR3 is built from 16 residues. The V gene lost 4 bases and the J gene lost 7 bases, with 20 bases spanning the gap. The CDR3 reads CASSVDGEGRREKLFF. CDR3 coding DNA: TGCGCCAGCAGCGTCGACGGAGAGGGCAGGCGTGAAAAACTGTTTTTT. The variable domain in full, completed from reference TRBV5-1 and TRBJ1-4, reads KAGVTQTPRYLIKTRGQQVTLSCSPISGHRSVSWYQQTPGQGLQFLFEYFSETQRNKGNFPGRFSGRQFSNSRSEMNVSTLELGDSALYLCASSVDGEGRREKLFFGSGTQLSVL.

This clonotype has at least ten counts. The chain recombines TRBV3-1 with TRBJ2-5; D remains ambiguous. The CDR3 totals 15 residues. CDR1 and CDR2 from the germline V gene are LGHDT and YNNKEL (reference sequence). V lost 0 bases and J lost 4, with 12 bases in between. CDR3 in DNA: TGTGCCAGCAGCCAAGAGGGCCAAATAAGAGAGACCCAGTACTTC. Its protein is CASSQEGQIRETQYF.

This chain's CDR3 is CASSELEGLTGYTF. The CDR3 region has the DNA TGTGCCAGCAGTGAACTGGAGGGATTAACTGGCTACACCTTC. The chain recombines TRBV6-1 with TRBJ1-2; D gene uncertain. This CDR3 contains 14 residues. Germline V gene lookup returns CDR1 MNHNS and CDR2 SASEGT. V was pared by 2 bases and J by 7 bases, with 14 bases between.

Only one count was recorded for this clonotype. J is TRBJ2-3 and V is TRBV10-2, with D possibly TRBD2 on 5 matching bases. The CDR3 covers 15 residues. Trimming removed 6 bases from V and 4 bases from J, with 17 bases in between. Germline V lookup: CDR1 WSHSY, CDR2 SAAADI. As DNA, the CDR3 is TGCGCCAGCAGAGCTACTAGGGCTCCTCCAGATACGCAGTATTTT. It encodes CASRATRAPPDTQYF.

The V call is TRBV4-1, the J call TRBJ2-3; 11 nucleotides match TRBD2. Trimming took 5 bases from V and 3 from J; bases not matched to a gene: 13. The CDR3 runs 18 residues. Germline-derived CDR1 and CDR2 are MGHRA and YSYEKL. The DNA for the CDR3 is TGCGCCAGCAGCGGGGGTTTTTCCGGGACTAGCGGAACAGATACGCAGTATTTT. Amino acid sequence: CASSGGFSGTSGTDTQYF.

The sample holds many counts of this clonotype. The rearrangement joins TRBV14 to TRBJ1-2; D is possibly TRBD1 (5 bases). The length of the CDR3 is 14 residues. Germline V gene sequence: CDR1 SGHDN, CDR2 FVKESK. Trimming removed 4 bases from V and 4 bases from J, with 13 bases in between. DNA of the CDR3: TGTGCCAGCAGCCTCGCTCCAGGGATCTATGGCTACACCTTC. This gives the protein CASSLAPGIYGYTF.

This clonotype was detected a few times. CDR3 sequence (DNA): TGTGCCAGCAGGGGGGCGGACTTCCCCTACGAGCAGTACTTC. Translation gives CASRGADFPYEQYF. The rearrangement links TRBV7-2 to TRBJ2-7; D might be TRBD1 (6 bases). This CDR3 is built from 14 residues. The germline CDR1 and CDR2 sequences are SGHTA and FQGNSA. Deletions cut 6 bases from V and 2 bases from J, with 14 bases between.

In this sample, this clonotype turned up a few times. A read error may account for a junction end that differs from germline. The rearrangement links TRBV20-1 to TRBJ2-5, with a possible D match to TRBD2 (5 bases). This CDR3 spans 13 amino acids. Germline CDR1 reads DFQATT; CDR2 reads SNEGSKA (reference sequence). The CDR3: CGARSGPQETQYF. CDR3 nucleotide sequence: TGCGGTGCTAGAAGCGGACCGCAAGAGACCCAGTACTTC.

In this sample, this clonotype turned up a few times. This chain connects TRBV28 to TRBJ1-2, with D possibly matching TRBD1 (5 bases). V lost 5 bases to trimming and J lost 8 bases, with 12 bases between them. Germline-derived CDR1 and CDR2 are MDHEN and SYDVKM. The CDR3 loop spans 12 amino acids. As DNA, the CDR3 is TGTGCCAGCAGTCCCTCCGAGGGGGGCTACACCTTC. Translating it yields CASSPSEGGYTF.

The rearrangement links TRBV20-1 to TRBJ1-4; no reliable D call. Trimming cost V 5 bases and J 7 bases, with 26 bases left between them. Germline lookup yields CDR1 DFQATT and CDR2 SNEGSKA (reference sequence). There are 17 residues in the CDR3. The CDR3 sequence: CSAGPRRETGRGEKLFF. The CDR3, as DNA: TGCAGTGCTGGACCTCGTCGGGAGACCGGCCGTGGTGAAAAACTGTTTTTT.

The genes are TRBV7-2 and TRBJ2-3; TRBD2 matches 7 bases. CDR1 is SGHTA, CDR2 FQGNSA, per germline. CDR3 length equals 15 residues. V dropped 4 bases and J dropped 0; count of bases not matched to a gene: 4. The CDR3 DNA reads TGTGCCAGCAGCTGGACTAGTTCTAGCACAGATACGCAGTATTTT. It encodes CASSWTSSSTDTQYF. Drawing the rest from reference TRBV7-2 and TRBJ2-3, the complete variable domain is GAGVSQSPSNKVTEKGKDVELRCDPISGHTALYWYRQSLGQGLEFLIYFQGNSAPDKSGLPSDRFSAERTGGSVSTLTIQRTQQEDSAVYLCASSWTSSSTDTQYFGPGTRLTVL.

The J gene is TRBJ2-1, the V gene TRBV2, with TRBD2 identical over 10 bases. V lost 10 bases and J lost 7; bases outside the gene matches: 13. This CDR3 contains 15 residues. Germline V gene data show CDR1 as SNHLY and CDR2 as FYNNEI. CDR3 DNA: TGTGCCAAAAAGCCAGCGGGGGGGAGACCTAATGAGCAGTTCTTC. Translation gives CAKKPAGGRPNEQFF.

This clonotype was seen ten or more times. The chain is built from TRBV29-1 and TRBJ2-3, with 10 bases fitting TRBD2. The CDR3 totals 16 residues. The V segment lost 7 bases and the J segment 3 bases; nucleotides outside the gene matches: 13. CDR1 is SQVTM and CDR2 is ANQGSEA in the germline V gene. CDR3 residues: CSANPPASGGTDTQYF. The DNA of the CDR3 is TGCAGCGCCAACCCCCCGGCTAGCGGGGGTACAGATACGCAGTATTTT.

V and J are TRBV7-9 and TRBJ1-2, with a tentative D call TRBD1 (6 bases). V lost 3 bases and J lost 6, with 11 bases in between. Looked up from germline, CDR1 is SEHNR and CDR2 is FQNEAQ (reference sequence). This CDR3 spans 13 amino acids. The CDR3 sequence is CASSLWGADGYTF. For the CDR3, the DNA is TGTGCCAGCAGCTTGTGGGGGGCGGATGGCTACACCTTC.

This clonotype was observed at least ten times. V is TRBV28 and J is TRBJ2-7; 11 bases agree with TRBD2. This CDR3 is 14 amino acids long. The trim removed 2 bases at V and 11 bases at J, leaving 8 bases unmatched. CDR1 and CDR2 from the germline V gene are MDHEN and SYDVKM. The CDR3 region is CASSLNRQGLAEYF. CDR3 nucleotide sequence: TGTGCCAGCAGTTTAAACAGGCAGGGACTAGCGGAGTACTTC.

This clonotype was seen only a few times. The J gene is TRBJ2-7, the V gene TRBV12-3 or TRBV12-4, with D possibly TRBD1 on 6 matching bases. The V gene lost 3 bases and the J gene lost 4 bases, with 16 bases spanning the gap. This CDR3 is built from 15 residues. CDR3: CASSFPSAGDYEQYF. CDR3 DNA: TGTGCCAGCAGTTTTCCGTCGGCAGGGGATTACGAGCAGTACTTC.

This clonotype showed up just a few times. V usage is TRBV19 and J usage is TRBJ2-4; D may be TRBD2 (6 bases). Germline V gene lookup returns CDR1 LNHDA and CDR2 SQIVND (reference sequence). Trimming shortened V by 3 bases and J by 6 bases, and 12 bases separated the two germline ends. The CDR3 totals 14 residues. This chain's CDR3 is CASSMGGLGNIQYF. CDR3 DNA: TGTGCCAGTAGTATGGGGGGATTGGGAAACATTCAGTACTTC.

The rearrangement uses TRBV6-5 and TRBJ1-4; D ambiguous. CDR3 size: 16 residues. V lost 4 bases, J lost 0 bases, and 12 bases lay in between. Germline V CDR1 and CDR2: MNHEY, SVGAGI. CDR3 bases: TGTGCCAGCAGTTCAGGACGCCTGACAACTAATGAAAAACTGTTTTTT. Translated: CASSSGRLTTNEKLFF.

The count of this clonotype is one. V gene TRBV5-1 combines with J gene TRBJ2-3; 7 bases match TRBD2. The germline V gene has CDR1 SGHRS and CDR2 YFSETQ. The CDR3 spans 14 residues. Trimming at V came to 6 bases and at J to 3 bases, leaving 7 bases not matched to a gene. CDR3: CASKGGSLTDTQYF. CDR3 nucleotides: TGCGCCAGCAAAGGCGGGAGCTTGACAGATACGCAGTATTTT.

This clonotype was seen ten or more times. V and J are TRBV11-2 and TRBJ2-7; no clear D gene. Germline CDR1 and CDR2: SGHAT and FQNNGV. V shed 3 bases and J shed 0 bases, with 9 bases lying between them. This CDR3 has 14 amino acids. The CDR3 spells CASSLLLGSYEQYF. The CDR3 nucleotides are TGTGCCAGCAGCTTGTTATTAGGCTCCTACGAGCAGTACTTC. Drawing the rest from reference TRBV11-2 and TRBJ2-7, the complete variable domain is EAGVAQSPRYKIIEKRQSVAFWCNPISGHATLYWYQQILGQGPKLLIQFQNNGVVDDSQLPKDRFSAERLKGVDSTLKIQPAKLEDSAVYLCASSLLLGSYEQYFGPGTRLTVT.

This clonotype was detected many times. The chain joins TRBV4-2 to TRBJ1-4; D not certain. The CDR3 runs 12 residues. The V and J ends lost 2 bases and 8 bases respectively, with 6 bases between them. Germline V gene sequence: CDR1 LGHNA, CDR2 YNFKEQ. CDR3 residues: CASSQLGEKLFF. DNA for the CDR3: TGTGCCAGCAGCCAACTTGGGGAAAAACTGTTTTTT.

Details on this clonotype: One end of the junction does not line up with germline, which may come from a read error. The DNA for the CDR3 is TGTACCAGCAGCTTAAACAGGGATGAAAAACTGTTTTTT. As protein: CTSSLNRDEKLFF. This chain links TRBV5-5 with TRBJ1-4, with a tentative D call TRBD1 (6 bases). Germline values: CDR1 SGHKS, CDR2 YYEKEE (reference sequence). This CDR3 region has 13 residues.

This chain links TRBV24-1 with TRBJ2-2; D is unresolved. The CDR3 runs to 13 residues. V lost 9 bases and J 3 bases, leaving 10 bases between the germline ends. Germline V gene lookup returns CDR1 KGHDR and CDR2 SFDVKD. The CDR3 spells CATGWTDTGELFF. The CDR3 region has the DNA TGTGCCACCGGGTGGACGGACACCGGGGAGCTGTTTTTT.

The V and J genes are TRBV12-3 or TRBV12-4 and TRBJ2-3; D uncertain. The CDR3 consists of 12 residues. V lost 1 base to trimming and J lost 11 bases, with 10 bases between them. The CDR3 coding sequence is TGTGCCAGCAGTTTAGGACAAACCCTGCAGTATTTT. Translated: CASSLGQTLQYF.

This clonotype was observed many times. The chain couples TRBV5-1 to TRBJ2-7, with TRBD2 as a possible D gene (5 bases). Trimming stripped 8 bases from V and 0 bases from J, with 15 bases between. CDR1 and CDR2 (germline): SGHRS, YFSETQ. The CDR3 has 14 amino acids. The CDR3 DNA follows: TGCGCCAGGTTCCGCAGGACTCTCTCCTACGAGCAGTACTTC. This codes for CARFRRTLSYEQYF.

The chain recombines TRBV3-1 with TRBJ2-6; D might be TRBD2 (5 bases). The CDR3 is 14 residues long. V was clipped by 4 bases and J by 4 bases, with 8 bases between them. Germline V CDR1 and CDR2: LGHDT, YNNKEL (reference sequence). The CDR3 DNA reads as TGTGCCAGCAGCCGCCAGCGGGGGGCCAACGTCCTGACTTTC. Translating gives CASSRQRGANVLTF.

In its sample, this clonotype was seen many times. V and J are TRBV28 and TRBJ2-5, with D possibly being TRBD1 (6 bases). CDR3 length: 13 residues. In germline, CDR1 is MDHEN, CDR2 SYDVKM. V dropped 8 bases and J dropped 9 bases, with 19 bases sitting between them. CDR3 in amino acids: CASVAGVPGAQYF. The CDR3, as DNA: TGTGCCAGCGTAGCAGGGGTTCCCGGGGCCCAGTACTTC.